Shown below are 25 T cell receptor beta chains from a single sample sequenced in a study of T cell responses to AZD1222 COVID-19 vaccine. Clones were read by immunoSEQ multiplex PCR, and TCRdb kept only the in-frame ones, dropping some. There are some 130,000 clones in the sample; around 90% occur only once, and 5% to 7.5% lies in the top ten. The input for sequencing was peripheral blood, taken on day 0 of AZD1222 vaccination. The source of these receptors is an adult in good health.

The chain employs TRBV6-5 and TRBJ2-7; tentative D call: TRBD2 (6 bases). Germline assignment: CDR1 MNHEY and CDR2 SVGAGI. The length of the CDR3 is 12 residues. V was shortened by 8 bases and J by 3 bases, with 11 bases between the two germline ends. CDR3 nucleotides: TGTGCCAGCCGGGACTTCCGCTACGAGCAGTACTTC. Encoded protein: CASRDFRYEQYF.

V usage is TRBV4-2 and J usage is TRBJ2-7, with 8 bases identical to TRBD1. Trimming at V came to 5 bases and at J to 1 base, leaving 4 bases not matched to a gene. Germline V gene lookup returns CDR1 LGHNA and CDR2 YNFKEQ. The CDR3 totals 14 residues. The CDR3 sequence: CASSSGGASYEQYF. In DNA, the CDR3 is TGTGCCAGCAGCTCAGGGGGCGCATCCTACGAGCAGTACTTC.

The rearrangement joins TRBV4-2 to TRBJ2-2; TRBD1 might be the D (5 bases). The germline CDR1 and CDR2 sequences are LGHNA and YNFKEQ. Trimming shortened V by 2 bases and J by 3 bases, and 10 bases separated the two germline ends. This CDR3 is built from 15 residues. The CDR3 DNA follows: TGTGCCAGCAGCCAACAGGGTAGGGACACCGGGGAGCTGTTTTTT. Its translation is CASSQQGRDTGELFF.

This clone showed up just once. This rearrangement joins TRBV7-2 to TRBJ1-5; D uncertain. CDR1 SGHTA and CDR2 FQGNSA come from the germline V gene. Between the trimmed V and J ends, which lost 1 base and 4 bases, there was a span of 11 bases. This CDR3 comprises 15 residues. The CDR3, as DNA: TGTGCCAGCAGCTTAGTCGGTGGGTTTAATCAGCCCCAGCATTTT. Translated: CASSLVGGFNQPQHF.

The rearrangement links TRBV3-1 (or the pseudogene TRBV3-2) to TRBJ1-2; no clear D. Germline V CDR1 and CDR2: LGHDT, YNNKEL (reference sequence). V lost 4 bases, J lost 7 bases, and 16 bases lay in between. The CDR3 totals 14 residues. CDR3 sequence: CASSPSIRGGGYTF. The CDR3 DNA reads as TGTGCCAGCAGCCCAAGTATCCGGGGTGGTGGCTACACCTTC.

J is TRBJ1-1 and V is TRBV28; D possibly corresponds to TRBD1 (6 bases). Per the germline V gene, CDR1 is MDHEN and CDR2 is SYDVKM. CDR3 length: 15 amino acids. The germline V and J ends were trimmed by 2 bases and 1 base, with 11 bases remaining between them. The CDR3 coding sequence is TGTGCCAGCAGTTTAAGGGGGTGGGGGAACACTGAAGCTTTCTTT. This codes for CASSLRGWGNTEAFF.

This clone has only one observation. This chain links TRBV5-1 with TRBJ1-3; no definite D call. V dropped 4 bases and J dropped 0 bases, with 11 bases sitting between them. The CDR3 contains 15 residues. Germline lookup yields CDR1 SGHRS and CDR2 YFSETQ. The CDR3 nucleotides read TGCGCCAGCAGCGCTGACGCGAGCTCTGGAAACACCATATATTTT. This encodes CASSADASSGNTIYF. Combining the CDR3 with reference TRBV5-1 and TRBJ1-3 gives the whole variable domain KAGVTQTPRYLIKTRGQQVTLSCSPISGHRSVSWYQQTPGQGLQFLFEYFSETQRNKGNFPGRFSGRQFSNSRSEMNVSTLELGDSALYLCASSADASSGNTIYFGEGSWLTVV.

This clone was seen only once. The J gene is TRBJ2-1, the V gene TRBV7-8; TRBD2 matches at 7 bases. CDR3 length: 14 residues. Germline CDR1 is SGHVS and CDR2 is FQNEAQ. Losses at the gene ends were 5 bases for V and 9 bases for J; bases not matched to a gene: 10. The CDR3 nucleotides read TGTGCCAGCAGCCCGCTAGAGGGAGGGAGTGAGCAGTTCTTC. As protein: CASSPLEGGSEQFF.

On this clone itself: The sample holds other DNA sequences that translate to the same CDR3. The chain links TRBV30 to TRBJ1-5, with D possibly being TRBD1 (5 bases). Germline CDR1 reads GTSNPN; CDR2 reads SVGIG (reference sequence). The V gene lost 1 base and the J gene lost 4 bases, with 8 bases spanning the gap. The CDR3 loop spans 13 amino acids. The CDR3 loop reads CAWSGGGNQPQHF. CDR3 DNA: TGTGCCTGGAGTGGGGGGGGAAATCAGCCCCAGCATTTT.

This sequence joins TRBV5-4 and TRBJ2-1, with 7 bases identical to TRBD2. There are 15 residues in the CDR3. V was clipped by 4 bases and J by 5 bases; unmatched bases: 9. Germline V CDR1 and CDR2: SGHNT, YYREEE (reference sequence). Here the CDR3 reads CASSAFGGTNNEQFF. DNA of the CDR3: TGTGCCAGCAGCGCCTTCGGGGGGACTAACAATGAGCAGTTCTTC. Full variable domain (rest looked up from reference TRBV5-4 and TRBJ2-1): ETGVTQSPTHLIKTRGQQVTLRCSSQSGHNTVSWYQQALGQGPQFIFQYYREEENGRGNFPPRFSGLQFPNYSSELNVNALELDDSALYLCASSAFGGTNNEQFFGPGTRLTVL.

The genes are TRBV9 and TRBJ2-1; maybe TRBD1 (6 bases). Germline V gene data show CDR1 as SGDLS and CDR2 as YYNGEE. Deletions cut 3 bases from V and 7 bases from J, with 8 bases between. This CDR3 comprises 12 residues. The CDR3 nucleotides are TGTGCCAGCAGCGCCACAGGGAATGAGCAGTTCTTC. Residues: CASSATGNEQFF.

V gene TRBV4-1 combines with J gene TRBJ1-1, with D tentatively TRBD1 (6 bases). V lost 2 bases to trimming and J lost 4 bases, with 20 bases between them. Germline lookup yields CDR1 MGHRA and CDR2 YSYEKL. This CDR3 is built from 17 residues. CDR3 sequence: CASSQLPHRVSFTEAFF. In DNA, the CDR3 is TGCGCCAGCAGCCAACTTCCCCACAGGGTGTCCTTCACTGAAGCTTTCTTT.

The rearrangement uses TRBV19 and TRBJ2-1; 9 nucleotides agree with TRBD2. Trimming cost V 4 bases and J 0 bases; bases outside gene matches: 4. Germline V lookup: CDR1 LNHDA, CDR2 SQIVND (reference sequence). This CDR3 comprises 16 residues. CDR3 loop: CASSTPSGVSYNEQFF. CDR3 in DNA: TGTGCCAGTAGTACACCTAGCGGGGTCTCCTACAATGAGCAGTTCTTC. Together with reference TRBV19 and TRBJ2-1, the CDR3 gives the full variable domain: DGGITQSPKYLFRKEGQNVTLSCEQNLNHDAMYWYRQDPGQGLRLIYYSQIVNDFQKGDIAEGYSVSREKKESFPLTVTSAQKNPTAFYLCASSTPSGVSYNEQFFGPGTRLTVL.

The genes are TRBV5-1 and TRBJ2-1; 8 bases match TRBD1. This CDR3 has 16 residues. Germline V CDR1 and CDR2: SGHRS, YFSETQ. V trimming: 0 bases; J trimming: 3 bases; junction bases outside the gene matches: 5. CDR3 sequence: CASSLAGQGGYNEQFF. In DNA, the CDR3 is TGCGCCAGCAGCTTGGCCGGACAGGGAGGCTACAATGAGCAGTTCTTC.

CDR3 nucleotides: TGCAGTGCTAGACAGGGTGTCGAGCAGTACTTC. This codes for CSARQGVEQYF. This chain uses TRBV20-1 with TRBJ2-7, with a possible D match to TRBD1 (5 bases). The V end lost 2 bases, the J end lost 6 bases, and 8 bases lay between the germline ends. Looked up from germline, CDR1 is DFQATT and CDR2 is SNEGSKA (reference sequence). The CDR3 has 11 residues.

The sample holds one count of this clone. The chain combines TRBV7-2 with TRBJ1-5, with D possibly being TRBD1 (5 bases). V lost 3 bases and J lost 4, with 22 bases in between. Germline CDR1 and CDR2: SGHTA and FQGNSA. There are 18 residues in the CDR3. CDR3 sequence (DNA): TGTGCCAGCAGCTTCTTAACCACAATCGGGGCGGGGAATCAGCCCCAGCATTTT. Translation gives CASSFLTTIGAGNQPQHF.

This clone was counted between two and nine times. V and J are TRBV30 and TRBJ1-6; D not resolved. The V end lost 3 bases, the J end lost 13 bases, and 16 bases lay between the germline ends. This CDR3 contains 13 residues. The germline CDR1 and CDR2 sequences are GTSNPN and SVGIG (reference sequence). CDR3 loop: CAWRGQPSDPLHF. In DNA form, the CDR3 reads TGTGCCTGGAGAGGGCAGCCCTCGGATCCCCTCCACTTT.

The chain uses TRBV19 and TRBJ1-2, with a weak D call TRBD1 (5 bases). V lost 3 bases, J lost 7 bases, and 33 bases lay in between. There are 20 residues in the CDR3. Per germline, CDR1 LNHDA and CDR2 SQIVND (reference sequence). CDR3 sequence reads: CASSMPRGAQGVAITGGYTF. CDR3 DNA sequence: TGTGCCAGTAGTATGCCGCGCGGGGCGCAGGGCGTCGCGATAACTGGTGGCTACACCTTC.

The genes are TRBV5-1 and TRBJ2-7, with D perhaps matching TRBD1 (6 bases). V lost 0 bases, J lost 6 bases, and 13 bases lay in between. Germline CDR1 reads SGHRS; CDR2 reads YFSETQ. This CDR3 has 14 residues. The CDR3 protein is CASSLDRVGFEQYF. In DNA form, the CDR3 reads TGCGCCAGCAGCTTGGACAGGGTAGGGTTCGAGCAGTACTTC.

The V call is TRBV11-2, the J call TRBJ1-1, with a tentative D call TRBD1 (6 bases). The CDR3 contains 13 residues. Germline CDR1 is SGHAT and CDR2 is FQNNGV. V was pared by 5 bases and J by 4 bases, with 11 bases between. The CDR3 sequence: CASSLDRFTEAFF. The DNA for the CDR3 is TGTGCCAGCAGCCTCGACAGGTTCACTGAAGCTTTCTTT.

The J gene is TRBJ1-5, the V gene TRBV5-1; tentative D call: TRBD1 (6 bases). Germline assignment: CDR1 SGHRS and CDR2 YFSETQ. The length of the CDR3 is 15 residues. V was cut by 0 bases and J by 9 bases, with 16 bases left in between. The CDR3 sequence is CASSLDTGPTGPQHF. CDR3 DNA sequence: TGCGCCAGCAGCTTGGATACAGGGCCGACCGGGCCCCAGCATTTT. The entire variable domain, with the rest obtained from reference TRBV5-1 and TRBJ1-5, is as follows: KAGVTQTPRYLIKTRGQQVTLSCSPISGHRSVSWYQQTPGQGLQFLFEYFSETQRNKGNFPGRFSGRQFSNSRSEMNVSTLELGDSALYLCASSLDTGPTGPQHFGDGTRLSIL.

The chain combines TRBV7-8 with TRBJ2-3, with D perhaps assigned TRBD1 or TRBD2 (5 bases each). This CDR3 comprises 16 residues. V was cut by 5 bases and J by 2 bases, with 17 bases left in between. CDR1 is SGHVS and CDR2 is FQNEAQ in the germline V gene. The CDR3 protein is CASSPGLGEHTDTQYF. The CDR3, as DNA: TGTGCCAGCAGCCCTGGCTTAGGGGAGCACACAGATACGCAGTATTTT.

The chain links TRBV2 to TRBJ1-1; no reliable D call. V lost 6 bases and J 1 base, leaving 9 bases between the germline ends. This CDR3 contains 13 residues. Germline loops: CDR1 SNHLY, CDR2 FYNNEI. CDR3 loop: CASRETRNTEAFF. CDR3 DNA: TGTGCCAGCAGGGAAACTCGGAACACTGAAGCTTTCTTT.

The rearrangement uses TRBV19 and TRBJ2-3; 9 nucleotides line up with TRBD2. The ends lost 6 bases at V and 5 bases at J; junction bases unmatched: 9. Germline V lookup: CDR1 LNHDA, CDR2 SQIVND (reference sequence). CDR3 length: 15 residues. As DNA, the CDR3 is TGTGCCAGTAGATCGGTAGCGGGGGCGAAAGATACGCAGTATTTT. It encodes CASRSVAGAKDTQYF.

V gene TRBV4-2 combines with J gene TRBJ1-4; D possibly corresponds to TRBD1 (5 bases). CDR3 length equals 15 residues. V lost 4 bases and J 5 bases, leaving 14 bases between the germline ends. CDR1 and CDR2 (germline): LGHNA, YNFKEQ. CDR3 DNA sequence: TGTGCCAGCAGCCGAACCGGGGAGGGGAATGAAAAACTGTTTTTT. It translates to CASSRTGEGNEKLFF.